This passage covers 2 T cell receptor beta chains from one sample sequenced in a study of CD8 T cells in Susac syndrome. Reverse transcription used 0.5 to 1 ug RNA and random hexamers. A single record per CDR3 protein comes from TCRdb applying MiXCR to the immunoSEQ multiplex PCR reads. The table has about 200,000 distinct CDR3 sequences, around 96% seen once; the top ten hold roughly 0.088%. The material sequenced was CD4+ T cells from PBMCs. These TCRs come from a human donor with multiple sclerosis.

The rearrangement uses TRBV18 and TRBJ2-7; the D gene is possibly TRBD1 (5 bases). V dropped 1 base and J dropped 2 bases, with 9 bases sitting between them. The CDR3 has 14 amino acids. Germline V CDR1 and CDR2: KGHSH, LQKENI. CDR3 sequence (DNA): TGTGCCAGCTCACCACGGGGCAGAGCCTACGAGCAGTACTTC. Its translation is CASSPRGRAYEQYF.

This chain connects TRBV12-3 or TRBV12-4 to TRBJ1-1, with 10 positions matching TRBD1. V was clipped by 6 bases and J by 6 bases; unmatched bases: 7. The CDR3 extends over 14 amino acids. CDR3 sequence reads: CASSPGDRGPEAFF. CDR3 coding DNA: TGTGCCAGCAGCCCGGGGGACAGGGGCCCTGAAGCTTTCTTT.